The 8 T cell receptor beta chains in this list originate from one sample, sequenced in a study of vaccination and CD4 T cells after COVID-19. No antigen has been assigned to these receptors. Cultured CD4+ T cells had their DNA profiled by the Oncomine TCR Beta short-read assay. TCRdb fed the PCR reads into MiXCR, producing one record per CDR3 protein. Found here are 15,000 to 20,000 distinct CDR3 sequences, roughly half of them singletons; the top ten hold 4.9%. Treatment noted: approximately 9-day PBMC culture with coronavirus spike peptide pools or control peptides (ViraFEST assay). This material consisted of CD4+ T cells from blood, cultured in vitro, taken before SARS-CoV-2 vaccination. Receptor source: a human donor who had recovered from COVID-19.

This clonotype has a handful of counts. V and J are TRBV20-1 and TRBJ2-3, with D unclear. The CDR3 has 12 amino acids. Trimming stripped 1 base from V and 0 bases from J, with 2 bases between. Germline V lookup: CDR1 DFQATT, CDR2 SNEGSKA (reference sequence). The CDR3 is CSARVSTDTQYF. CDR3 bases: TGCAGTGCTAGAGTTAGCACAGATACGCAGTATTTT.

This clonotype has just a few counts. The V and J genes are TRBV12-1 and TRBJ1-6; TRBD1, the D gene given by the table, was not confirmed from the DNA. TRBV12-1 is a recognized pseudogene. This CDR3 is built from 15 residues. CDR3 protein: CASSLTGEGNSPLHF. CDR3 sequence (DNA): TGTGCCAGCAGCTTGACAGGGGAGGGGAATTCACCCCTCCACTTT.

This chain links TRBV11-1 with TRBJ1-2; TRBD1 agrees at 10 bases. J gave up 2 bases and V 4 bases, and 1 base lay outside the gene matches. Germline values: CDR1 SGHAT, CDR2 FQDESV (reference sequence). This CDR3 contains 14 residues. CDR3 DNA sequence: TGTGCCAGCAGCTCGGACAGGGGGAACTATGGCTACACCTTC. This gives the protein CASSSDRGNYGYTF.

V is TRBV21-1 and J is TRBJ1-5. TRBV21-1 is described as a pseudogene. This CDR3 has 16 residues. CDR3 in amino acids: CASSKRSVTGNQPQHF. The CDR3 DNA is TGTGCCAGCAGCAAAAGGTCGGTAACGGGGAATCAGCCCCAGCATTTT.

The DNA for the CDR3 is TGTGCCAGCAGTTCCCAAACCGGGACAGGGCACTATGGCTACACCTTC. Protein sequence: CASSSQTGTGHYGYTF. The genes are TRBV28 and TRBJ1-2; 9 bases are shared with TRBD1. CDR3 size: 16 residues. Germline V gene data show CDR1 as MDHEN and CDR2 as SYDVKM. The V and J ends lost 4 bases and 3 bases, in that order; junction bases with no gene match: 9.

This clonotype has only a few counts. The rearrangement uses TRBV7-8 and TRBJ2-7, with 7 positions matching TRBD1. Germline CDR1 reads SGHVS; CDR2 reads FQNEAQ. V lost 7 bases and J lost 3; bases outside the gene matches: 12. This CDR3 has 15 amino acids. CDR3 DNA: TGTGCCAGCACACTTAACAGGGGATGGTTCTACGAGCAGTACTTC. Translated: CASTLNRGWFYEQYF.

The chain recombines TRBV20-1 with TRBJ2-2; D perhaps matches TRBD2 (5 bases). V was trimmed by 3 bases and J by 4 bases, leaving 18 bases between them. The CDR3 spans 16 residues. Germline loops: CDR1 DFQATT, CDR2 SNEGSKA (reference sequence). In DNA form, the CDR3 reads TGCAGTGCTAGTCCCCCCCTCGGGAAAGGCACCGGGGAGCTGTTTTTT. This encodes CSASPPLGKGTGELFF.

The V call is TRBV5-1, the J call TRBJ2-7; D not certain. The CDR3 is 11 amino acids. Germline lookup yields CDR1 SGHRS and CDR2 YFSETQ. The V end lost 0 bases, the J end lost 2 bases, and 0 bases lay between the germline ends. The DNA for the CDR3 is TGCGCCAGCAGCTTGGCCTACGAGCAGTACTTC. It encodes CASSLAYEQYF. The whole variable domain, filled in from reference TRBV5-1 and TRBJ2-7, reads KAGVTQTPRYLIKTRGQQVTLSCSPISGHRSVSWYQQTPGQGLQFLFEYFSETQRNKGNFPGRFSGRQFSNSRSEMNVSTLELGDSALYLCASSLAYEQYFGPGTRLTVT.